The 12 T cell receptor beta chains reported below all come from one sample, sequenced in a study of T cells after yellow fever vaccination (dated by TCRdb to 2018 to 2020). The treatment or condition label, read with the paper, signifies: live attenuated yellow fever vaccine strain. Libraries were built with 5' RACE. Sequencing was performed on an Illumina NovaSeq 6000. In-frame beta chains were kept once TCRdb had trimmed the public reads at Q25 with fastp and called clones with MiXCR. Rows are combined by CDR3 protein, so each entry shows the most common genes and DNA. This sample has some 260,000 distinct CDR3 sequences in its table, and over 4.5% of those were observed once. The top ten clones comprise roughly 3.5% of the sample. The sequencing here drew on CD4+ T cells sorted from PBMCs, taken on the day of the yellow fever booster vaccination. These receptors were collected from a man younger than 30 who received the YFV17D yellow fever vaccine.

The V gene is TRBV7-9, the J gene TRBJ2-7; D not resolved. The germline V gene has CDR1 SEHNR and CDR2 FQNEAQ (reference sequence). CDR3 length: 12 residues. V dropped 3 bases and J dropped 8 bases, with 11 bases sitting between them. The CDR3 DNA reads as TGTGCCAGCAGCTTGGACGGTGGGAAGCAGTACTTC. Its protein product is CASSLDGGKQYF. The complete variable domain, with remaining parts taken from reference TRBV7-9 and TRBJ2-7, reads DTGVSQNPRHKITKRGQNVTFRCDPISEHNRLYWYRQTLGQGPEFLTYFQNEAQLEKSRLLSDRFSAERPKGSFSTLEIQRTEQGDSAMYLCASSLDGGKQYFGPGTRLTVT.

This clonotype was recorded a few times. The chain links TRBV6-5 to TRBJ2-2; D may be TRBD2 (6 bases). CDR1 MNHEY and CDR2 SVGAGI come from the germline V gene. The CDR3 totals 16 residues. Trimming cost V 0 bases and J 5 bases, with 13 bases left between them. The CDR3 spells CASSYSGRGTTGELFF. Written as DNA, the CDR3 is TGTGCCAGCAGTTACTCGGGGCGGGGAACAACCGGGGAGCTGTTTTTT.

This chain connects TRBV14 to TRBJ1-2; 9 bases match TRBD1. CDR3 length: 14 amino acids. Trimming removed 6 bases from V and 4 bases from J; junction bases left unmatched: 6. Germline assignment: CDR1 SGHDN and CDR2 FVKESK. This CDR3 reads CASSQQGAGYGYTF. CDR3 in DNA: TGTGCCAGCAGTCAACAGGGGGCTGGCTATGGCTACACCTTC.

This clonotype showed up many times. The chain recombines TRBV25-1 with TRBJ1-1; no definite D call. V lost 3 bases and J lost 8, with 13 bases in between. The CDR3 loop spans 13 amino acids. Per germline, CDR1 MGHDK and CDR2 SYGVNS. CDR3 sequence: CASSDGFILEAFF. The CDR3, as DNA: TGTGCCAGCAGTGACGGGTTCATTCTCGAAGCTTTCTTT.

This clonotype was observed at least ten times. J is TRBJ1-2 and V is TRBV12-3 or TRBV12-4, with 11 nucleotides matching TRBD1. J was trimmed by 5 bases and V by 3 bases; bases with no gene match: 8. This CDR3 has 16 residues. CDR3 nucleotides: TGTGCCAGCAGTTTTCGGACAGGGGGCTTGGTTTATGGCTACACCTTC. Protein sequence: CASSFRTGGLVYGYTF.

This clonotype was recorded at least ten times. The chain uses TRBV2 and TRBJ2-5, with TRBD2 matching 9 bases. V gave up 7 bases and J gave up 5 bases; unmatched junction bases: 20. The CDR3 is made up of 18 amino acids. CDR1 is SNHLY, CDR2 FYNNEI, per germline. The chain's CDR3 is CASTRGTSRTLGWETQYF. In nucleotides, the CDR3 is TGTGCCAGCACTAGAGGGACTAGCCGTACGTTAGGCTGGGAGACCCAGTACTTC.

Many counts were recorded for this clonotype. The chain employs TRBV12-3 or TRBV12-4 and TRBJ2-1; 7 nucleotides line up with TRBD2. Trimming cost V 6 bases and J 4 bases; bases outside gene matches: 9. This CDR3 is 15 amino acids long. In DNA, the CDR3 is TGTGCCAGCAGCCCGCCCCGGGAGGTATACAATGAGCAGTTCTTC. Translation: CASSPPREVYNEQFF.

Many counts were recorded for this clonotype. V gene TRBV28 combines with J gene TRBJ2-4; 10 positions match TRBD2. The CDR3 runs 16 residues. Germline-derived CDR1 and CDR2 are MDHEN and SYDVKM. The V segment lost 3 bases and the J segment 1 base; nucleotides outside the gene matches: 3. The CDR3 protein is CASSFPGLAAKNIQYF. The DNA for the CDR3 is TGTGCCAGCAGTTTTCCGGGACTAGCGGCCAAAAACATTCAGTACTTC.

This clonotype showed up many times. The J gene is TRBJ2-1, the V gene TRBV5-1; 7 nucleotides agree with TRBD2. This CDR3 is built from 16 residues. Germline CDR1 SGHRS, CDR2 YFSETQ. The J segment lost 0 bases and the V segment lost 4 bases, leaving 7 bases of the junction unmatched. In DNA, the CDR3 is TGCGCCAGCAGCGGGGAGGGGCTCGGCTCCTACAATGAGCAGTTCTTC. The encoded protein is CASSGEGLGSYNEQFF.

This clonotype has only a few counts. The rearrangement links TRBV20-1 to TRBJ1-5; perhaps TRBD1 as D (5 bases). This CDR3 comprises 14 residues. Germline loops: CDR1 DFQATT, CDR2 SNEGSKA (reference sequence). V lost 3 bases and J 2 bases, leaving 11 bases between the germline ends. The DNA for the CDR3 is TGCAGTGCTAGTCGGGGGAGGGGCAATCAGCCCCAGCATTTT. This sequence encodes CSASRGRGNQPQHF.

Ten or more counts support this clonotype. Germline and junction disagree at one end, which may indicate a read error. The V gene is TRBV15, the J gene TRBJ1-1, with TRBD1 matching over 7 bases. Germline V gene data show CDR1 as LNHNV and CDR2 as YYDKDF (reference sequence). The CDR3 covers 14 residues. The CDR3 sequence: CATTRAGQNPEAFF. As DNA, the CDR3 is TGTGCCACCACCCGAGCGGGACAGAACCCTGAAGCTTTCTTT.

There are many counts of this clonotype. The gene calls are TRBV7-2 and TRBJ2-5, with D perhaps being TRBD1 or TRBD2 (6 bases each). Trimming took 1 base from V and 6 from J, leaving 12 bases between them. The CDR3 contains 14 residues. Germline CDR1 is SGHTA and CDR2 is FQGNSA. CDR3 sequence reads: CASSLEGGRKTQYF. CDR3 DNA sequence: TGTGCCAGCAGCTTAGAAGGGGGGCGGAAGACCCAGTACTTC.